Shown below are 10 T cell receptor beta chains from a single sample sequenced in a study of a mutant IDH1 vaccine in newly diagnosed glioma (dated by TCRdb to about 2021). Their antigens remain unidentified. Interpreted using the paper, the time point label stands for: week 5, during vaccination. A 20-mer mutant IDH1 peptide at 300 micrograms in Montanide made up each vaccine dose, which was injected subcutaneously together with topical imiquimod. The method was the immunoSEQ multiplex PCR assay. The immuneACCESS repertoire file appears here via TCRdb, limited to in-frame rearrangements. These files lack a portion of the clones; in checked studies, under half of the deficit traces to unresolved V genes, and the cause of the others is not known. The sample table lists approximately 60,000 clones, approximately 86% of them with a count of one. Over 3% of the sample is in the top ten clones. Specimen: PBMCs, collected from a glioma patient whose treatment included an IDH1 peptide vaccine. These receptors were taken from a woman between 18 and 29 years old with glioma. Some clones in this sample may be carry-over from other donors' samples.

V gene TRBV13 combines with J gene TRBJ2-1; weak D call: TRBD1 (6 bases). The length of the CDR3 is 11 residues. V lost 0 bases and J 15 bases, leaving 9 bases between the germline ends. The germline gives CDR1 PRHDT, CDR2 FYEKMQ (reference sequence). The CDR3 DNA sequence: TGTGCCAGCAGCTTAGGAACAGGGAGGTTCTTC. Amino acids: CASSLGTGRFF.

This chain links TRBV19 with TRBJ1-1; maybe TRBD1 (5 bases). The CDR3 is 15 amino acids. Germline-derived CDR1 and CDR2 are LNHDA and SQIVND (reference sequence). Trimming removed 5 bases at V and 5 bases at J, with 18 bases between. The CDR3 reads CASSLRTLKSTEAFF. CDR3 DNA sequence: TGTGCCAGTAGTCTGAGGACATTAAAATCGACTGAAGCTTTCTTT.

The chain links TRBV6-4 to TRBJ2-2; 7 bases agree with TRBD1. The length of the CDR3 is 16 residues. V dropped 0 bases and J dropped 2; count of bases not matched to a gene: 3. Germline V gene data show CDR1 as MRHNA and CDR2 as SNTAGT. DNA of the CDR3: TGTGCCAGCAGTGACTCGGGGACAGAAAACACCGGGGAGCTGTTTTTT. It is translated as CASSDSGTENTGELFF.

V usage is TRBV9 and J usage is TRBJ2-3; no clear D gene. V was shortened by 4 bases and J by 6 bases, with 12 bases between the two germline ends. Germline CDR1 and CDR2: SGDLS and YYNGEE. This CDR3 spans 13 amino acids. CDR3 sequence: CASSHDPGDTQYF. The CDR3 bases are TGTGCCAGCAGCCACGACCCGGGCGATACGCAGTATTTT.

This sequence joins TRBV6-8 and TRBJ1-2; tentative D call: TRBD1 (5 bases). This CDR3 comprises 14 residues. V lost 4 bases, J lost 3 bases, and 12 bases lay in between. Per the germline V gene, CDR1 is MNHGY and CDR2 is SAAAGT. The DNA of the CDR3 is TGTGCCAGCAGTTTTAGGGACGGCCACTATGGCTACACCTTC. Translating it yields CASSFRDGHYGYTF.

The V call is TRBV29-1, the J call TRBJ2-7, with 11 bases lining up with TRBD1. V lost 7 bases, J lost 3 bases, and 11 bases stayed unmatched. This CDR3 has 15 residues. The V gene's germline CDR1 is SQVTM and CDR2 ANQGSEA. The CDR3 here is CSAGGGQGVRYEQYF. The DNA for the CDR3 is TGCAGCGCTGGAGGGGGACAGGGGGTTCGCTACGAGCAGTACTTC.

This clone was counted a few times. V gene TRBV30 combines with J gene TRBJ1-5, with 7 nucleotides matching TRBD1. The germline V gene encodes CDR1 GTSNPN and CDR2 SVGIG (reference sequence). Trimming cost V 4 bases and J 4 bases; bases outside gene matches: 10. CDR3 length: 15 amino acids. CDR3 region: CAWTTGSGVNQPQHF. CDR3 DNA sequence: TGTGCCTGGACGACAGGGTCGGGAGTTAATCAGCCCCAGCATTTT.

CDR3 sequence reads: CASSSVGGSPLHF. The CDR3, as DNA: TGTGCCAGCAGCTCGGTAGGGGGTTCACCCCTCCACTTT. V gene TRBV11-2 combines with J gene TRBJ1-6, with a weak D call TRBD1 (6 bases). The CDR3 loop spans 13 amino acids. V lost 4 bases and J lost 9, with 10 bases in between. Germline V gene lookup returns CDR1 SGHAT and CDR2 FQNNGV.

V gene TRBV9 combines with J gene TRBJ2-7; D gene unclear. The CDR3 is 14 amino acids. V was trimmed by 0 bases and J by 2 bases, leaving 9 bases between them. Germline loops: CDR1 SGDLS, CDR2 YYNGEE. CDR3 residues: CASSVGPLPYEQYF. In DNA, the CDR3 is TGTGCCAGCAGCGTAGGTCCACTCCCCTACGAGCAGTACTTC.

The chain links TRBV7-2 to TRBJ2-5, with 12 bases matching TRBD2. CDR3 length: 14 amino acids. The trim removed 5 bases at V and 5 bases at J, leaving 3 bases unmatched. The germline V gene has CDR1 SGHTA and CDR2 FQGNSA. Written as DNA, the CDR3 is TGTGCCAGCAGCCTCCTAGCGGGAGGGGAGACCCAGTACTTC. This translates into CASSLLAGGETQYF.